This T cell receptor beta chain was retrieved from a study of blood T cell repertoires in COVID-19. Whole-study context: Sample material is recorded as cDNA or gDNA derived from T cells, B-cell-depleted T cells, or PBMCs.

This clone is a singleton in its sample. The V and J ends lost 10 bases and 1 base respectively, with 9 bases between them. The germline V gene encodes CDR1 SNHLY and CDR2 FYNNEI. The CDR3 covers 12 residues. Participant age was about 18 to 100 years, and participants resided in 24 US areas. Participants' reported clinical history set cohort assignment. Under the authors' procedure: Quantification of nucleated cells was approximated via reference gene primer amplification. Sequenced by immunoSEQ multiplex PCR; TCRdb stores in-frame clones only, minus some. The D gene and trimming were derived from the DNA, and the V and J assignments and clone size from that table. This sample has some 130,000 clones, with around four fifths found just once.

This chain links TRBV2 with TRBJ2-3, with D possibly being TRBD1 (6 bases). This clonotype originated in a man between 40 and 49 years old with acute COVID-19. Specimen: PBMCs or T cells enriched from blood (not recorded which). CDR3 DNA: TGTGCCACAGAGGGGGGCACAGATACGCAGTATTTT. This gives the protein CATEGGTDTQYF. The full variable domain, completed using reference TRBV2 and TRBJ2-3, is EPEVTQTPSHQVTQMGQEVILRCVPISNHLYFYWYRQILGQKVEFLVSFYNNEISEKSEIFDDQFSVERPDGSNFTLKIRSTKLEDSAMYFCATEGGTDTQYFGPGTRLTVL.